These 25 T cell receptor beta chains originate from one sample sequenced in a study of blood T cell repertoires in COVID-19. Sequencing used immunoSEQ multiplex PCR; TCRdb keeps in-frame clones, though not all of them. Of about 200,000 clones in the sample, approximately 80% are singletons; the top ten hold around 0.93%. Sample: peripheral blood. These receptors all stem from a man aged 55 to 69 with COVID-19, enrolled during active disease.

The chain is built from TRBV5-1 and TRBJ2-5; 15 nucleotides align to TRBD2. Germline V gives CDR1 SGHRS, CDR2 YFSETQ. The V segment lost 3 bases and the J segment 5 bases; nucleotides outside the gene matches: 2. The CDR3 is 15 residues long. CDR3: CASSWGLAGGETQYF. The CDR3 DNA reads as TGCGCCAGCAGCTGGGGACTAGCGGGAGGTGAGACCCAGTACTTC.

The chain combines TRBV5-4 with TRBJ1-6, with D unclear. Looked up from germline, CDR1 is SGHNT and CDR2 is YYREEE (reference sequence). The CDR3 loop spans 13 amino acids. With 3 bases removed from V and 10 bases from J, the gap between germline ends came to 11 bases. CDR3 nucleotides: TGTGCCAGCAGCTGGCAGGCCGACTCACCCCTCCACTTT. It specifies CASSWQADSPLHF.

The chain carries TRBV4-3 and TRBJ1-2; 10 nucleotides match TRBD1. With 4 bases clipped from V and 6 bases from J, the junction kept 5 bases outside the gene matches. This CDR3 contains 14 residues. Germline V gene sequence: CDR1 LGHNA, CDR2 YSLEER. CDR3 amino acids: CASSLWTGGNGYTF. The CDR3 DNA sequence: TGCGCCAGCAGCCTTTGGACAGGGGGGAATGGCTACACCTTC.

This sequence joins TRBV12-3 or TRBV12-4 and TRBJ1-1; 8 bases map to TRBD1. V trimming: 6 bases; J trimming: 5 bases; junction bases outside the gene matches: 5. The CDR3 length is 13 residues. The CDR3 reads CASRSRQGTEAFF. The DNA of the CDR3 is TGTGCCAGCAGATCCCGACAGGGGACTGAAGCTTTCTTT.

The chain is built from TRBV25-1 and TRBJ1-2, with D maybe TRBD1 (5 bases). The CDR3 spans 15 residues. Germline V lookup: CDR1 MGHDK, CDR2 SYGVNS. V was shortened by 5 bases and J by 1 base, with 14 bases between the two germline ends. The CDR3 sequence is CASSPFGTNNYGYTF. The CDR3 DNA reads TGTGCCAGCAGTCCCTTCGGGACTAATAACTATGGCTACACCTTC.

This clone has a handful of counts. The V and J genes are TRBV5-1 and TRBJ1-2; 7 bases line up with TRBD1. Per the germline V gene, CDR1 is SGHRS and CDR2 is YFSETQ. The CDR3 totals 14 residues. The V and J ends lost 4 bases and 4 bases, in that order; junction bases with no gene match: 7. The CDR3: CASSPGDSSYGYTF. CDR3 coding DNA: TGCGCCAGCAGCCCCGGGGACAGCTCCTATGGCTACACCTTC.

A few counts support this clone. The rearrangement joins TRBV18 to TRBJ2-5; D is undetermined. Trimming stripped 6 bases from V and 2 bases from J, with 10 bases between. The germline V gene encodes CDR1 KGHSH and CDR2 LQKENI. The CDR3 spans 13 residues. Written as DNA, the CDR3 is TGTGCCAGCTCGCCGACATTTCAAGAGACCCAGTACTTC. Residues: CASSPTFQETQYF.

The CDR3 loop is CASSQEGLRGNTIYF. CDR3 coding DNA: TGTGCCAGCAGCCAAGAGGGGCTGAGGGGAAACACCATATATTTT. The rearrangement joins TRBV3-1 (or the pseudogene TRBV3-2) to TRBJ1-3; D is possibly TRBD1 (5 bases). Germline loops: CDR1 LGHDT, CDR2 YNNKEL (reference sequence). The V end lost 0 bases, the J end lost 4 bases, and 10 bases lay between the germline ends. The CDR3 totals 15 residues.

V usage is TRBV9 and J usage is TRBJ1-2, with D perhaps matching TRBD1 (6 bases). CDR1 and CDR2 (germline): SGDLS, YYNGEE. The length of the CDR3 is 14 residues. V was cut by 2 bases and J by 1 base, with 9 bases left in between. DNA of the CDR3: TGTGCCAGCAGCGTCGGGACATATAACTATGGCTACACCTTC. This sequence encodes CASSVGTYNYGYTF.

DNA for the CDR3: TGTGCCAGCAGCTTACTCGGCACCGACTACTACGAGCAGTACTTC. It specifies CASSLLGTDYYEQYF. The rearrangement uses TRBV11-2 and TRBJ2-7; maybe TRBD2 (5 bases). CDR3 length: 15 residues. Germline V gene lookup returns CDR1 SGHAT and CDR2 FQNNGV. Trimming took 2 bases from V and 3 from J, leaving 14 bases between them.

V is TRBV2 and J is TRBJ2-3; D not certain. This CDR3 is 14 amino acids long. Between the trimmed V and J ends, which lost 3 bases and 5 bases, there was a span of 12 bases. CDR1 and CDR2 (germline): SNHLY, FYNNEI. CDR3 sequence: CASSDINLRDTQYF. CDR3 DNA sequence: TGTGCCAGCAGTGATATCAATTTGAGAGATACGCAGTATTTT.

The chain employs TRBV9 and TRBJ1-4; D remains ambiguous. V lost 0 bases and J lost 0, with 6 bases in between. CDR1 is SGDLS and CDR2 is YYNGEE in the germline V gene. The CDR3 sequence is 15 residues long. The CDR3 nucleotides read TGTGCCAGCAGCGTAGACGCGGCAACTAATGAAAAACTGTTTTTT. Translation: CASSVDAATNEKLFF. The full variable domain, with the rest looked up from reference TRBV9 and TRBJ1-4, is DSGVTQTPKHLITATGQRVTLRCSPRSGDLSVYWYQQSLDQGLQFLIQYYNGEERAKGNILERFSAQQFPDLHSELNLSSLELGDSALYFCASSVDAATNEKLFFGSGTQLSVL.

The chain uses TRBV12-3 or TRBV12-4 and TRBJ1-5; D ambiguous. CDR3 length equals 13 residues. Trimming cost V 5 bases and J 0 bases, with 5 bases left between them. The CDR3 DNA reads TGTGCCAGCAGTCAGTTTAGCAATCAGCCCCAGCATTTT. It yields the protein CASSQFSNQPQHF.

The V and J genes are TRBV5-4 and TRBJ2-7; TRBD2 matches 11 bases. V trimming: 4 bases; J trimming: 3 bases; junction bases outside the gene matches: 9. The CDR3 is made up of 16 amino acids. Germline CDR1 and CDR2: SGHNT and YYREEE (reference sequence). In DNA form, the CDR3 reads TGTGCCAGCAGCGCTTTGAAGACTAGCGGGAACTACGAGCAGTACTTC. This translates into CASSALKTSGNYEQYF.

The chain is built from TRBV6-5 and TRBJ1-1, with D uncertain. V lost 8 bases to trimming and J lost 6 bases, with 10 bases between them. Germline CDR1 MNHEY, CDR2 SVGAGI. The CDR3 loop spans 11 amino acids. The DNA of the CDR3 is TGTGCCAGCTTTAGCTTTCCTGAAGCTTTCTTT. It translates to CASFSFPEAFF.

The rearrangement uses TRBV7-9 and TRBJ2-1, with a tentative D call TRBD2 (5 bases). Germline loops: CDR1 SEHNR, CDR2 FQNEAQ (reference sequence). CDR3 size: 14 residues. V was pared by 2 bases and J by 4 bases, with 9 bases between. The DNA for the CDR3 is TGTGCCAGCAGCTTACCCACTAGGTACAATGAGCAGTTCTTC. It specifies CASSLPTRYNEQFF.

The CDR3 DNA sequence: TGTGCCAGCAGCCGTACCCCCCTAGCGGGAGGTCGGTCCTACAATGAGCAGTTCTTC. The encoded protein is CASSRTPLAGGRSYNEQFF. The chain has TRBV3-1 (or the pseudogene TRBV3-2) and TRBJ2-1; 11 nucleotides agree with TRBD2. Germline lookup yields CDR1 LGHDT and CDR2 YNNKEL (reference sequence). The J segment lost 1 base and the V segment lost 4 bases, leaving 12 bases of the junction unmatched. This CDR3 region has 19 residues.

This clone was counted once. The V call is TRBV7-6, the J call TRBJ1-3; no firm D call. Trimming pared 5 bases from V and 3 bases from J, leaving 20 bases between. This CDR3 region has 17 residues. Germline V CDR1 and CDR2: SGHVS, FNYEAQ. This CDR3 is CASSHNLRSRGGNTIYF. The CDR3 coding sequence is TGTGCCAGCAGCCACAATCTAAGGTCGAGAGGTGGAAACACCATATATTTT.

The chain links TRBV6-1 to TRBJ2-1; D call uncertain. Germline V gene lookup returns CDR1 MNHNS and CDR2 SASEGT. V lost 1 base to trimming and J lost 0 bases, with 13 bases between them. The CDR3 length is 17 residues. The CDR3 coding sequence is TGTGCCAGCAGTGAAGGGGCAGGAAGAAGCTCCTACAATGAGCAGTTCTTC. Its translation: CASSEGAGRSSYNEQFF.

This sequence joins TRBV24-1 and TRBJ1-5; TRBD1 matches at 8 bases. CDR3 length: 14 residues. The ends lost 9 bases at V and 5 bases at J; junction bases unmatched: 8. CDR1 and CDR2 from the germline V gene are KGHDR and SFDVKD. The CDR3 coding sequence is TGTGCCACCGAATGGACAGGGAAATATCAGCCCCAGCATTTT. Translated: CATEWTGKYQPQHF.

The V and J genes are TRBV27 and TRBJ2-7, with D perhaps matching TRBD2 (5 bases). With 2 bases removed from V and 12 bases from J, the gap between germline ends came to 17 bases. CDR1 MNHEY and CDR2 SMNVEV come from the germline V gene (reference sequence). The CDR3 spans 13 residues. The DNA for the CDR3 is TGTGCCAGCAGTTTAGGCCGGGGAACGCAGTCGTACTTC. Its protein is CASSLGRGTQSYF.

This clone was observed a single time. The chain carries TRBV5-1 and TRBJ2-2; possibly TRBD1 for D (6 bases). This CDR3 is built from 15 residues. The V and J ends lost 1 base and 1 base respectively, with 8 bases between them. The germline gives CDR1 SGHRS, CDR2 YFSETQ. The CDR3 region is CASSLLQGNTGELFF. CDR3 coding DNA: TGCGCCAGCAGCTTGTTACAGGGGAACACCGGGGAGCTGTTTTTT. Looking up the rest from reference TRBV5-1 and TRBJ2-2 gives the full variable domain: KAGVTQTPRYLIKTRGQQVTLSCSPISGHRSVSWYQQTPGQGLQFLFEYFSETQRNKGNFPGRFSGRQFSNSRSEMNVSTLELGDSALYLCASSLLQGNTGELFFGEGSRLTVL.

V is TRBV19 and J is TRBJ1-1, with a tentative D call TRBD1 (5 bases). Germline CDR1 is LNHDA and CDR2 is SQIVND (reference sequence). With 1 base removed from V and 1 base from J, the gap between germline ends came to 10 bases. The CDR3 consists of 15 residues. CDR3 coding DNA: TGTGCCAGTAGTATAGTGAGCAGGGCGAACACTGAAGCTTTCTTT. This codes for CASSIVSRANTEAFF.

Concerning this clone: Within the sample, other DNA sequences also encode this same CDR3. CDR3 in DNA: TGTGCCAGCAGTTTACAGGGGGGAAGCAATCAGCCCCAGCATTTT. It translates to CASSLQGGSNQPQHF. This chain connects TRBV28 to TRBJ1-5; 7 nucleotides align to TRBD1. The germline gives CDR1 MDHEN, CDR2 SYDVKM. This CDR3 spans 15 amino acids. Trimming took 2 bases from V and 1 from J; bases not matched to a gene: 2. The whole variable domain, remainder taken from reference TRBV28 and TRBJ1-5, is DVKVTQSSRYLVKRTGEKVFLECVQDMDHENMFWYRQDPGLGLRLIYFSYDVKMKEKGDIPEGYSVSREKKERFSLILESASTNQTSMYLCASSLQGGSNQPQHFGDGTRLSIL.

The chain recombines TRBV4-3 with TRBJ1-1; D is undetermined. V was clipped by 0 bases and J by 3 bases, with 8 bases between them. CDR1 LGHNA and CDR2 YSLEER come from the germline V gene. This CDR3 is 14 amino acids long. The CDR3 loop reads CASSQDGEDTEAFF. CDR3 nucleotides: TGCGCCAGCAGCCAAGATGGGGAGGACACTGAAGCTTTCTTT.